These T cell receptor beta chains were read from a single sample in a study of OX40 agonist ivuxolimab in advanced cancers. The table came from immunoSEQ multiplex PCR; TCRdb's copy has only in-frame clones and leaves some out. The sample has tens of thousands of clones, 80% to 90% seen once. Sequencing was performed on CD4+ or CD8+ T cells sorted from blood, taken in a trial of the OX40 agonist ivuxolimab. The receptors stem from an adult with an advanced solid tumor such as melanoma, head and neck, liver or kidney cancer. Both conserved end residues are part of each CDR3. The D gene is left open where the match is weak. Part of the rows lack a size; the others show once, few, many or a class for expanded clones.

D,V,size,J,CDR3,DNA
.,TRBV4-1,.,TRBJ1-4,CASSQERATNEKLFF,TGCGCCAGCAGCCAAGAAAGGGCAACTAATGAAAAACTGTTTTTT
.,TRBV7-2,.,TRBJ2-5,CASSLPGFQETQYF,TGTGCCAGCAGCTTACCAGGGTTCCAAGAGACCCAGTACTTC
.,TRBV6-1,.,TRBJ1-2,CADGGSYGYTF,TGTGCCGACGGGGGTTCCTATGGCTACACCTTC
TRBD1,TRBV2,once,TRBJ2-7,CASSVGQGTYEQYF,TGTGCCAGCAGTGTAGGACAGGGGACCTACGAGCAGTACTTC
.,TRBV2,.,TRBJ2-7,CASSRGTRYEQYF,TGTGCCAGCAGTCGCGGGACGCGCTACGAGCAGTACTTC
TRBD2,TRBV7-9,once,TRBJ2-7,CASSPPSGEQYF,TGTGCCAGCAGCCCGCCTAGCGGCGAGCAGTACTTC
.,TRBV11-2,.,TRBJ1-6,CASSLAVAAPLHF,TGTGCCAGCAGCTTAGCCGTGGCAGCACCCCTCCACTTT
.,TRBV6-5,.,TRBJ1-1,CASRQFPENTEAFF,TGTGCCAGCAGACAATTCCCAGAGAACACTGAAGCTTTCTTT
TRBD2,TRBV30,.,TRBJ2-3,CAWSSGGLTDTQYF,TGTGCCTGGAGTAGCGGGGGACTCACAGATACGCAGTATTTT
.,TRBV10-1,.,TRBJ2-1,CASSHGGDYNEQFF,TGCGCCAGCAGTCATGGAGGGGACTACAATGAGCAGTTCTTC
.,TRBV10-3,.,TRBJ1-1,CATEEGGNTEAFF,TGTGCCACAGAAGAGGGGGGGAACACTGAAGCTTTCTTT
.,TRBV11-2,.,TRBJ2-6,CASSPWGGQTFSGANVLTF,TGTGCCAGCAGCCCCTGGGGGGGACAGACCTTCTCTGGGGCCAACGTCCTGACTTTC
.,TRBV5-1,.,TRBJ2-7,CASSLAVGREQYF,TGCGCCAGCAGCTTGGCCGTAGGCCGCGAGCAGTACTTC
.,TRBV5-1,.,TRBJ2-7,CASSLVGTTMYEQYF,TGCGCCAGCAGCTTGGTAGGTACTACGATGTACGAGCAGTACTTC
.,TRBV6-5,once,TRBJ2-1,CASSYSIGGEQFF,TGTGCCAGCAGTTACTCGATTGGGGGTGAGCAGTTCTTC
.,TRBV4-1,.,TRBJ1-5,CANSQRTEYSNQPQHF,TGCGCCAACAGCCAACGGACGGAATATAGCAATCAGCCCCAGCATTTT
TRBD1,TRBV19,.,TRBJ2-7,CASSVGQGLSYEQYF,TGTGCCAGTAGTGTGGGACAGGGGCTCTCCTACGAGCAGTACTTC
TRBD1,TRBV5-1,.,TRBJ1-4,CASSQGAQAANEKLFF,TGCGCCAGCAGCCAGGGGGCACAGGCGGCTAATGAAAAACTGTTTTTT
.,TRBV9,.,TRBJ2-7,CASSVGPSDEQYF,TGTGCCAGCAGCGTAGGTCCGTCGGACGAGCAGTACTTC
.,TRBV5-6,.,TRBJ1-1,CASSPGGMNTEAFF,TGTGCCAGCAGCCCCGGCGGGATGAACACTGAAGCTTTCTTT
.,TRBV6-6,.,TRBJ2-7,CASSYGGFSYEQYF,TGTGCCAGCAGTTACGGGGGGTTCTCCTACGAGCAGTACTTC
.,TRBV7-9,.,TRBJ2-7,CASSPRPYEQYF,TGTGCCAGCAGCCCCCGGCCCTACGAGCAGTACTTC
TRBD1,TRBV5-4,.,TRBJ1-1,CASSMTGGNTEAFF,TGTGCCAGCAGCATGACAGGGGGTAACACTGAAGCTTTCTTT
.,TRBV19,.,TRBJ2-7,CASSMRGTHNEQYF,TGTGCCAGTAGTATGAGGGGAACTCATAACGAGCAGTACTTC
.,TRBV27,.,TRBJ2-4,CASSSPRGRGGRIQYF,TGTGCCAGCAGTTCCCCACGAGGAAGGGGGGGCCGAATTCAGTACTTC
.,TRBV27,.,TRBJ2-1,CASSLSPPPGNEQFF,TGTGCCAGCAGTTTATCACCCCCACCGGGGAATGAGCAGTTCTTC
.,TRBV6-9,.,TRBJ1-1,CASSSIRDTEAFF,TGTGCCAGCAGTTCCATCCGGGACACTGAAGCTTTCTTT
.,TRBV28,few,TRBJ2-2,CASSSLGGMITGELFF,TGTGCCAGCAGTTCGTTAGGGGGGATGATCACCGGGGAGCTGTTTTTT
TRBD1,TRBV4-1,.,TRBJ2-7,CASSLRSGTGAYEQYF,TGCGCCAGCAGCCTCCGGAGCGGGACAGGGGCCTACGAGCAGTACTTC
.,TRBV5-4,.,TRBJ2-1,CASSFGRNNEQFF,TGTGCCAGCAGCTTTGGCCGGAACAATGAGCAGTTCTTC
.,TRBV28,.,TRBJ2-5,CASSPPVTTETQYF,TGTGCCAGCAGTCCACCGGTAACTACGGAGACCCAGTACTTC
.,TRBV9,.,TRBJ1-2,CASSVGDIANYGYTF,TGTGCCAGCAGCGTAGGGGACATCGCTAACTATGGCTACACCTTC
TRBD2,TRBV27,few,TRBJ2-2,CASSRRVGWASGGPNTGELFF,TGTGCCAGCAGCCGCAGAGTTGGTTGGGCTAGCGGGGGGCCGAACACCGGGGAGCTGTTTTTT
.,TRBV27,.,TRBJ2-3,CASSGRVTDTQYF,TGTGCCAGCAGTGGGAGAGTCACAGATACGCAGTATTTT
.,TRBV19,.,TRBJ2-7,CASSIFPSSYEQYF,TGTGCCAGTAGTATATTCCCTTCCTCCTACGAGCAGTACTTC
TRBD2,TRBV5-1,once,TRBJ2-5,CASSQTSGSQETQYF,TGCGCCAGCTCACAGACTAGCGGGAGTCAAGAGACCCAGTACTTC
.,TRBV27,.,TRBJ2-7,CASSHGTGNYEQYF,TGTGCCAGCAGCCATGGGACTGGGAACTACGAGCAGTACTTC
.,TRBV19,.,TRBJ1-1,CASSISQAGPEAFF,TGTGCCAGTAGTATTTCCCAGGCAGGGCCTGAAGCTTTCTTT
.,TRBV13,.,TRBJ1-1,CASSLASWAEAFF,TGTGCCAGCAGCTTAGCCTCTTGGGCTGAAGCTTTCTTT
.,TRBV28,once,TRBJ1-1,CASGNTEAFF,TGTGCCAGCGGAAACACTGAAGCTTTCTTT
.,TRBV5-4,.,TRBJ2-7,CASSLQGSLGYEQYF,TGTGCCAGCAGCCTACAGGGATCTCTCGGCTACGAGCAGTACTTC
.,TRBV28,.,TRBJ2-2,CASSLFAGRTNTGELFF,TGTGCCAGCAGTCTCTTTGCGGGAAGAACGAACACCGGGGAGCTGTTTTTT
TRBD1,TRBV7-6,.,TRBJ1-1,CASSLAPPGTGRENTEAFF,TGTGCCAGCAGCTTAGCCCCTCCCGGGACAGGGCGGGAGAACACTGAAGCTTTCTTT
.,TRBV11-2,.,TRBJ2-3,CASSPLARGTDTQYF,TGTGCCAGCAGCCCCCTGGCGAGGGGCACAGATACGCAGTATTTT
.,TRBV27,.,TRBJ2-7,CASKSFASSYEQYF,TGTGCCAGCAAGAGTTTCGCGAGCTCCTACGAGCAGTACTTC
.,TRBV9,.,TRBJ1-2,CASSGGQGYTF,TGTGCCAGCAGCGGGGGGCAGGGCTACACCTTC
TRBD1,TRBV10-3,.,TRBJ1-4,CAISEFGQGAAEKLFF,TGTGCCATCAGTGAATTCGGGCAGGGGGCGGCGGAAAAACTGTTTTTT
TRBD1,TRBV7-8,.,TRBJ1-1,CASSLAGGWGVNTEAFF,TGTGCCAGCAGCTTAGCAGGGGGCTGGGGTGTGAACACTGAAGCTTTCTTT
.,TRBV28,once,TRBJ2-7,CASSLGGYEQYF,TGTGCCAGCAGTTTGGGTGGGTACGAGCAGTACTTC
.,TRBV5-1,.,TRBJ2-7,CASSWASSYEQYF,TGCGCCAGCAGCTGGGCTAGCTCCTACGAGCAGTACTTC
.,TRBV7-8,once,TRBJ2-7,CASSQRGLSYEQYF,TGTGCCAGCAGCCAACGGGGACTTTCCTACGAGCAGTACTTC
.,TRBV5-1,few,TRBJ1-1,CASSLDGPGSTEAFF,TGCGCCAGCAGCTTGGATGGTCCGGGGAGCACTGAAGCTTTCTTT
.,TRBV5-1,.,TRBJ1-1,CASRDRYTEAFF,TGCGCCAGCAGGGACCGGTACACTGAAGCTTTCTTT
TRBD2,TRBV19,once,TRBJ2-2,CASSTSGRYTGELFF,TGTGCCAGTAGTACTAGCGGGAGGTACACCGGGGAGCTGTTTTTT
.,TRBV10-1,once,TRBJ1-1,CASSDLGSPEAFF,TGCGCCAGCAGTGATCTCGGCAGCCCTGAAGCTTTCTTT